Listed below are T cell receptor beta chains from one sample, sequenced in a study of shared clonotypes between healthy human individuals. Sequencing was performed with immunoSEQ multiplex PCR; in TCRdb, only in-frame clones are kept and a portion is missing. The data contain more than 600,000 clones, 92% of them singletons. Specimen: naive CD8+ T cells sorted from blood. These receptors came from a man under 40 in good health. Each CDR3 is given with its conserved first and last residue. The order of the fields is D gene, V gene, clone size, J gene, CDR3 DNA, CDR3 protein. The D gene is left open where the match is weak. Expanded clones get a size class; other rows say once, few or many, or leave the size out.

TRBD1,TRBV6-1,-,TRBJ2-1,TGTGCCAGCATTCTAACAGGGGATTTTGAGCAGTTCTTC,CASILTGDFEQFF
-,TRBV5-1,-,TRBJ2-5,TGCGCCAGCAGCCACAGACAGGGAGGGTTCCAAGAGACCCAGTACTTC,CASSHRQGGFQETQYF
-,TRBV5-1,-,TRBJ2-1,TGCGCCAGCAGCTTGGAAACGCGGGGTGATGAGCAGTTCTTC,CASSLETRGDEQFF
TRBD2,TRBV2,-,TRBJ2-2,TGTGCCACTCCTAGCGGCGAGGCCGGGGAGCTGTTTTTT,CATPSGEAGELFF
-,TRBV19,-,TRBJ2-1,TGTGCCAGTAGTATAGGGGGGGTGGCGGGGTACAATGAGCAGTTCTTC,CASSIGGVAGYNEQFF
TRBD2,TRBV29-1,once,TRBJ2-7,TGCAGCGTCACACTAGCGGGAGGTTTATCCTACCCTTACGAGCAGTACTTC,CSVTLAGGLSYPYEQYF
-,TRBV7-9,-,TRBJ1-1,TGTGCCAGCAGTCCCAGGGAGCATGACACTGAAGCTTTCTTT,CASSPREHDTEAFF
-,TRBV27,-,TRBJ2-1,TGTGCCAGCACCAATCGGAGGCCCCTGTCAAATGAGCAGTTCTTC,CASTNRRPLSNEQFF
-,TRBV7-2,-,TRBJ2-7,TGTGCCAGCAGCTCTCCGAGCTCTCCCTACGAGCAGTACTTC,CASSSPSSPYEQYF
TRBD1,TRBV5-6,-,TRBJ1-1,TGTGCCAGCAGCCGTCCCGGGACAGTGACTGAAGCTTTCTTT,CASSRPGTVTEAFF
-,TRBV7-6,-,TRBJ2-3,TGTGCCAGCAGCTTAGCCCCAACAGATACGCAGTATTTT,CASSLAPTDTQYF
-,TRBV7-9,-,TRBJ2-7,TGTGCCAGCATTTTAGTTGATACAGGGAACTCCTACGAGCAGTACTTC,CASILVDTGNSYEQYF
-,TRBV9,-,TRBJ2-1,TGTGCCAGCGCAATTGGAATAAGCTCCTACAATGAGCAGTTCTTC,CASAIGISSYNEQFF
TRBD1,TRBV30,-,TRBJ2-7,TGTGCCTGGTGCCGGGGACAGGGGGCGCAGGAGCAGTACTTC,CAWCRGQGAQEQYF
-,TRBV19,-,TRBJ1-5,TGTGCCAGTAGGTGGGGGATATATAGCAATCAGCCCCAGCATTTT,CASRWGIYSNQPQHF
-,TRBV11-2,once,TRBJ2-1,TGTGCCAGCAGCTTAGATCTCTCTGGCCGCAATGGTCAGTTCTTC,CASSLDLSGRNGQFF
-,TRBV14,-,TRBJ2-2,TGTGCCAGCAGCCCCCTCCCGAGCCAAGCGGTTAACACCGGGGAGCTGTTTTTT,CASSPLPSQAVNTGELFF
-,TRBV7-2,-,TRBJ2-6,TGTGCCAGCAGCTTCCGGGAACTACACGGGTATTGGGCCAACGTCCTGACTTTC,CASSFRELHGYWANVLTF
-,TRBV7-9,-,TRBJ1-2,TGTGCCAGCAGCTTAGCAGGGGCCGCATCAGACTATGGCTACACCTTC,CASSLAGAASDYGYTF
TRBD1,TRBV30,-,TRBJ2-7,TGTGCCTGGAGTGAATTGGGACAGGGGGTATACGAGCAGTACTTC,CAWSELGQGVYEQYF
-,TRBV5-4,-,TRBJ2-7,TGTGCCAGCAGTGGAGGCTACGAGCAGTACTTC,CASSGGYEQYF
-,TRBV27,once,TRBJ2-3,TGTGCCAGCAGTTTATCAGGGGGGGCTAGCGTAAAAGATACGCAGTATTTT,CASSLSGGASVKDTQYF
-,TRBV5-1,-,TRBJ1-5,TGCGCCAGCAGCTTGCGAGGGGCTTTCAATCAGCCCCAGCATTTT,CASSLRGAFNQPQHF
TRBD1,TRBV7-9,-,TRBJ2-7,TGTGCCAGCAGCTTAGAACAGGGGGCTTCCTACGAGCAGTACTTC,CASSLEQGASYEQYF